The rows below give T cell receptor beta chains drawn from one sample of a study of regulatory T cells in long-lasting Graves disease. TCRdb reprocessed the multiplex PCR reads via MiXCR and lists one record per CDR3 protein. The table has 530,000 or so distinct CDR3 sequences, about 16% seen once. In addition, the sample was reused for a study of T cells in Graves' hyperthyroidism and ophthalmopathy.

Sequencing was performed on peripheral blood mononuclear cells (PBMCs), taken at new diagnosis, from a patient treated with antithyroid drugs. These TCRs come from a man younger than 30 with Graves disease. CDR3s include the opening cysteine and the closing phenylalanine or tryptophan. A D gene is named only where the DNA matches it firmly. A clone size is listed for some rows: how often the clone was seen (once, few, many), or a class if it is expanded.

abundance: .; d_gene: TRBD1; j_gene: TRBJ2-7; v_gene: TRBV7-9; len: 15; CDR3aa: CASSWDRDNTYEQYF; CDR3nt: TGTGCCAGCAGTTGGGACAGGGATAATACCTACGAGCAGTACTTC
abundance: many; d_gene: TRBD1; j_gene: TRBJ2-7; v_gene: TRBV27; len: 15; CDR3aa: CASSTKGQGAYEQYF; CDR3nt: TGTGCCAGCAGCACAAAGGGACAGGGAGCTTACGAGCAGTACTTC
abundance: many; d_gene: TRBD1; j_gene: TRBJ2-2; v_gene: TRBV20-1; len: 14; CDR3aa: CSASRAGGTGELFF; CDR3nt: TGCAGTGCTTCCCGGGCAGGGGGCACTGGGGAGCTGTTTTTT
abundance: .; d_gene: TRBD2; j_gene: TRBJ2-5; v_gene: TRBV7-3; len: 15; CDR3aa: CASSSLAGTQETQYF; CDR3nt: TGTGCCAGCAGCTCATTAGCGGGAACCCAAGAGACCCAGTACTTC
abundance: many; d_gene: .; j_gene: TRBJ2-1; v_gene: TRBV30; len: 14; CDR3aa: CAWTDRLRYNEQFF; CDR3nt: TGTGCCTGGACTGATCGACTCAGATACAATGAGCAGTTCTTC
abundance: .; d_gene: .; j_gene: TRBJ2-2; v_gene: TRBV5-4; len: 16; CDR3aa: CASSPEGSGNTGELFF; CDR3nt: TGTGCCAGCAGCCCGGAGGGGAGCGGCAACACCGGGGAGCTGTTTTTT
abundance: few; d_gene: TRBD2; j_gene: TRBJ2-7; v_gene: TRBV19; len: 16; CDR3aa: CASQMTASGRGYEQYF; CDR3nt: TGTGCCAGTCAAATGACGGCTAGCGGGAGGGGCTACGAGCAGTACTTC
abundance: many; d_gene: TRBD2; j_gene: TRBJ2-1; v_gene: TRBV12-3/TRBV12-4; len: 14; CDR3aa: CASSRLAGAHEQFF; CDR3nt: TGTGCCAGCAGTCGCCTAGCGGGAGCCCATGAGCAGTTCTTC
abundance: many; d_gene: .; j_gene: TRBJ2-7; v_gene: TRBV5-1; len: 14; CDR3aa: CASSQTDKDYEQYF; CDR3nt: TGCGCCAGCAGCCAGACAGACAAGGACTACGAGCAGTACTTC
abundance: many; d_gene: .; j_gene: TRBJ1-1; v_gene: TRBV12-3/TRBV12-4; len: 15; CDR3aa: CASSDSGTVNTEAFF; CDR3nt: TGTGCCAGCAGTGACTCCGGGACGGTGAACACTGAAGCTTTCTTT
abundance: many; d_gene: .; j_gene: TRBJ1-1; v_gene: TRBV18; len: 18; CDR3aa: CASSPTDQVPTVDTEAFF; CDR3nt: TGTGCCAGCTCACCCACTGATCAGGTCCCGACCGTGGACACTGAAGCTTTCTTT
abundance: many; d_gene: TRBD1; j_gene: TRBJ1-4; v_gene: TRBV27; len: 17; CDR3aa: CASSPRRQGIPNEKLFF; CDR3nt: TGTGCCAGCAGTCCCCGCCGACAGGGGATCCCTAATGAAAAACTGTTTTTT
abundance: .; d_gene: TRBD2; j_gene: TRBJ2-5; v_gene: TRBV9; len: 15; CDR3aa: CASSVGSGRDETQYF; CDR3nt: TGTGCCAGCAGCGTAGGGTCCGGGAGGGATGAGACCCAGTACTTC
abundance: .; d_gene: TRBD1; j_gene: TRBJ2-2; v_gene: TRBV5-6; len: 15; CDR3aa: CASSSGQGIAGELFF; CDR3nt: TGTGCCAGCAGCTCAGGACAGGGTATCGCCGGGGAGCTGTTTTTT
abundance: .; d_gene: .; j_gene: TRBJ2-3; v_gene: TRBV30; len: 19; CDR3aa: CAWSGDTKPGAIRTDTQYF; CDR3nt: TGTGCCTGGAGTGGAGACACAAAACCCGGGGCCATCCGGACAGATACGCAGTATTTT
abundance: many; d_gene: .; j_gene: TRBJ1-1; v_gene: TRBV12-3/TRBV12-4; len: 14; CDR3aa: CASSFAGRVTEAFF; CDR3nt: TGTGCCAGCAGTTTTGCAGGGAGGGTCACTGAAGCTTTCTTT
abundance: .; d_gene: TRBD2; j_gene: TRBJ2-3; v_gene: TRBV24-1; len: 14; CDR3aa: CATSASGGSDTQYF; CDR3nt: TGTGCCACCAGTGCTAGCGGAGGGTCAGATACGCAGTATTTT
abundance: few; d_gene: .; j_gene: TRBJ1-4; v_gene: TRBV9; len: 15; CDR3aa: CASSVEDRAYEKLFF; CDR3nt: TGTGCCAGCAGCGTAGAGGACAGAGCTTATGAAAAACTGTTTTTT
abundance: .; d_gene: .; j_gene: TRBJ2-4; v_gene: TRBV6-5; len: 14; CDR3aa: CASSYGRGKNIQYF; CDR3nt: TGTGCCAGCAGTTATGGGAGGGGGAAAAACATTCAGTACTTC
abundance: many; d_gene: TRBD1; j_gene: TRBJ2-7; v_gene: TRBV12-3/TRBV12-4; len: 13; CDR3aa: CASSTNDRDEQYF; CDR3nt: TGTGCCAGCAGTACAAACGACAGGGACGAGCAGTACTTC
abundance: few; d_gene: TRBD1; j_gene: TRBJ2-1; v_gene: TRBV7-9; len: 16; CDR3aa: CASSLAPGQGNNEQFF; CDR3nt: TGTGCCAGCAGCTTAGCCCCGGGACAGGGGAACAATGAGCAGTTCTTC
abundance: few; d_gene: .; j_gene: TRBJ2-2; v_gene: TRBV10-3; len: 15; CDR3aa: CAISVGRGGTGELFF; CDR3nt: TGTGCCATCAGTGTGGGTCGAGGGGGCACCGGGGAGCTGTTTTTT
abundance: many; d_gene: TRBD2; j_gene: TRBJ2-1; v_gene: TRBV2; len: 13; CDR3aa: CASALAGANEQFF; CDR3nt: TGTGCCAGCGCACTAGCGGGAGCTAATGAGCAGTTCTTC
abundance: many; d_gene: .; j_gene: TRBJ2-3; v_gene: TRBV2; len: 13; CDR3aa: CASNSPGADTQYF; CDR3nt: TGTGCCAGCAATTCTCCTGGGGCAGATACGCAGTATTTT
abundance: .; d_gene: .; j_gene: TRBJ2-1; v_gene: TRBV5-6; len: 13; CDR3aa: CASSWVTSNEQFF; CDR3nt: TGTGCCAGCAGCTGGGTGACAAGCAATGAGCAGTTCTTC
abundance: few; d_gene: .; j_gene: TRBJ2-3; v_gene: TRBV5-8; len: 15; CDR3aa: CASSLILIGTDTQYF; CDR3nt: TGTGCCAGCAGCTTAATTCTTATCGGCACAGATACGCAGTATTTT
abundance: many; d_gene: TRBD2; j_gene: TRBJ2-3; v_gene: TRBV20-1; len: 13; CDR3aa: CSASRTRGNTQYF; CDR3nt: TGCAGTGCTAGTAGGACTAGGGGAAATACGCAGTATTTT
abundance: many; d_gene: TRBD2; j_gene: TRBJ2-7; v_gene: TRBV3-1; len: 14; CDR3aa: CASSQGTSSYEQYF; CDR3nt: TGTGCCAGCAGCCAAGGGACTAGCTCCTACGAGCAGTACTTC
abundance: few; d_gene: TRBD2; j_gene: TRBJ2-7; v_gene: TRBV7-9; len: 18; CDR3aa: CASSGVPGTSGGVYEQYF; CDR3nt: TGTGCCAGCAGCGGAGTTCCCGGGACTAGCGGGGGGGTTTACGAGCAGTACTTC
abundance: .; d_gene: .; j_gene: TRBJ2-3; v_gene: TRBV7-9; len: 15; CDR3aa: CASSLYLRGTDTQYF; CDR3nt: TGTGCCAGCAGCTTATATCTTAGGGGGACAGATACGCAGTATTTT
abundance: many; d_gene: .; j_gene: TRBJ2-7; v_gene: TRBV3-1; len: 15; CDR3aa: CASSQGEKGGYEQYF; CDR3nt: TGTGCCAGCAGCCAAGGTGAGAAGGGCGGCTACGAGCAGTACTTC
abundance: .; d_gene: TRBD1; j_gene: TRBJ2-3; v_gene: TRBV6-4; len: 17; CDR3aa: CASSGFGGQGVPDTQYF; CDR3nt: TGTGCCAGCAGTGGGTTTGGGGGACAGGGGGTCCCAGATACGCAGTATTTT
abundance: .; d_gene: TRBD1; j_gene: TRBJ2-7; v_gene: TRBV4-1; len: 15; CDR3aa: CASSQGQGAWYEQYF; CDR3nt: TGCGCCAGCAGCCAGGGACAGGGGGCGTGGTACGAGCAGTACTTC
abundance: few; d_gene: TRBD1; j_gene: TRBJ2-7; v_gene: TRBV24-1; len: 16; CDR3aa: CATSDLRGQNSYEQYF; CDR3nt: TGTGCCACCAGTGATTTGAGGGGACAGAACAGCTACGAGCAGTACTTC
abundance: few; d_gene: .; j_gene: TRBJ1-5; v_gene: TRBV20-1; len: 13; CDR3aa: CSARGRTNQPQHF; CDR3nt: TGCAGTGCTAGAGGAAGGACCAATCAGCCCCAGCATTTT
abundance: .; d_gene: TRBD1; j_gene: TRBJ2-1; v_gene: TRBV6-8; len: 16; CDR3aa: CATPSSWGQPYNEQFF; CDR3nt: TGCGCCACCCCCAGCTCGTGGGGACAGCCTTACAATGAGCAGTTCTTC
abundance: .; d_gene: .; j_gene: TRBJ1-2; v_gene: TRBV6-1; len: 11; CDR3aa: CASSPGDGYTF; CDR3nt: TGTGCCAGCAGCCCAGGGGATGGCTACACCTTC
abundance: many; d_gene: .; j_gene: TRBJ1-1; v_gene: TRBV12-3/TRBV12-4; len: 14; CDR3aa: CASSEGHKNTEAFF; CDR3nt: TGTGCCAGCAGTGAGGGACATAAGAACACTGAAGCTTTCTTT
abundance: many; d_gene: .; j_gene: TRBJ2-3; v_gene: TRBV5-1; len: 12; CDR3aa: CASSQRGNTQYF; CDR3nt: TGCGCCAGCAGCCAGAGGGGAAATACGCAGTATTTT
abundance: .; d_gene: TRBD1; j_gene: TRBJ1-5; v_gene: TRBV5-8; len: 15; CDR3aa: CASSLGTGAGMTQHF; CDR3nt: TGTGCCAGCAGCTTGGGGACAGGGGCCGGTATGACCCAGCATTTT
abundance: many; d_gene: .; j_gene: TRBJ1-2; v_gene: TRBV11-2; len: 14; CDR3aa: CASSLGRGAYGYTF; CDR3nt: TGTGCCAGCAGCTTGGGCCGCGGGGCCTATGGCTACACCTTC
abundance: many; d_gene: .; j_gene: TRBJ2-1; v_gene: TRBV11-2; len: 14; CDR3aa: CASSSLRPPNEQFF; CDR3nt: TGTGCCAGCAGCTCCTTGAGGCCCCCCAATGAGCAGTTCTTC
abundance: .; d_gene: .; j_gene: TRBJ1-6; v_gene: TRBV6-1; len: 14; CDR3aa: CASPSQGPNSPLHF; CDR3nt: TGTGCCAGCCCCAGCCAAGGGCCGAATTCACCCCTCCACTTT
abundance: few; d_gene: .; j_gene: TRBJ1-1; v_gene: TRBV15; len: 12; CDR3aa: CATSGIGGEGFF; CDR3nt: TGTGCCACCAGCGGTATCGGCGGTGAGGGTTTCTTT